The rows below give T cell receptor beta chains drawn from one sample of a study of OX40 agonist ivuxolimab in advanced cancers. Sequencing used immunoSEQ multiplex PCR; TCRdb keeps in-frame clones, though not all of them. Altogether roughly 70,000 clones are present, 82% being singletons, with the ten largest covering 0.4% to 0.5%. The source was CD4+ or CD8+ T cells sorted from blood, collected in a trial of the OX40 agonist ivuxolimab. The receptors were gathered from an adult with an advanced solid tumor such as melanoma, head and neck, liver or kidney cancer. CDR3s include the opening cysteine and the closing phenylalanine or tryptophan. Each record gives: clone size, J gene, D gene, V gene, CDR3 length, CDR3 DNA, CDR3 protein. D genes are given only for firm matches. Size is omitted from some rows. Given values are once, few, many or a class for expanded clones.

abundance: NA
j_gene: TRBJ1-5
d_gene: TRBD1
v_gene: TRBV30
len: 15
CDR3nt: TGTGCCTGGAGTGGGGCTACAGGGGGAGATCAGCCCCAGCATTTT
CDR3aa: CAWSGATGGDQPQHF

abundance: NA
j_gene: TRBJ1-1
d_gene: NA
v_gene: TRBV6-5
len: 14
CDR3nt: TGTGCCAGCAGTTCCCCTGGCGGGAACACTGAAGCTTTCTTT
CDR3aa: CASSSPGGNTEAFF

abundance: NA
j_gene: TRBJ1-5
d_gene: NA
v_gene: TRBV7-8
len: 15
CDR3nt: TGTGCCAGCAGCTTAGGGTCAGGTGGGGGTCAGCCCCAGCATTTT
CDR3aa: CASSLGSGGGQPQHF

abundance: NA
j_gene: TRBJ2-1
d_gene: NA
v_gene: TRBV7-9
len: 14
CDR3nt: TGTGCCAGCAGCTTGGCCCGGTTCTCTAATGAGCAGTTCTTC
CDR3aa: CASSLARFSNEQFF

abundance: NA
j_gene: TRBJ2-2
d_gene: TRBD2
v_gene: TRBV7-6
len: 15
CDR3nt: TGTGCCAGCAGATTAGCGGGGGGGTACACCGGGGAGCTGTTTTTT
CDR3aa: CASRLAGGYTGELFF

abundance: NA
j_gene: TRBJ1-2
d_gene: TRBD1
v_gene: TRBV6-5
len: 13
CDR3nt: TGTGCCAGCAGATTGACAGGGGCGGTTGGCTACACCTTC
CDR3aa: CASRLTGAVGYTF

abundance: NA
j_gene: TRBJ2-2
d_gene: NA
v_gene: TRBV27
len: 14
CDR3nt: TGTGCCAGCAGTTCCAGACGAGGCACCGGGGAGCTGTTTTTT
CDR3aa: CASSSRRGTGELFF

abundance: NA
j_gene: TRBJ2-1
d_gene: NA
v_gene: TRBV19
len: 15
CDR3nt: TGTGCCAGTAGTAATCTTGCGGGGGCATACAATGAGCAGTTCTTC
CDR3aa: CASSNLAGAYNEQFF

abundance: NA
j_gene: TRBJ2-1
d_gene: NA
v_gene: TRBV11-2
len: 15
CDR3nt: TGTGCCAGCAGCTTAGATGGAGGCGGGTACAATGAGCAGTTCTTC
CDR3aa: CASSLDGGGYNEQFF

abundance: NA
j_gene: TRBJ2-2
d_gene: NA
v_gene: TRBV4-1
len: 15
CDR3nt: TGCGCCAGCAGCCAAGTACTAGCAAACACCGGGGAGCTGTTTTTT
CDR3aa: CASSQVLANTGELFF

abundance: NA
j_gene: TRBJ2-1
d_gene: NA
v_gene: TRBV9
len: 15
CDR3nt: TGTGCCAGCAGCGTAGAGCCGGCAGGATACAATGAGCAGTTCTTC
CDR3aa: CASSVEPAGYNEQFF

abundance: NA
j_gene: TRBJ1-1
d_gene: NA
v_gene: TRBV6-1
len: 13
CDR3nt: TGTGCCAGCAGTGAAGCGCTATCTGTCGGGGCTTTCTTT
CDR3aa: CASSEALSVGAFF

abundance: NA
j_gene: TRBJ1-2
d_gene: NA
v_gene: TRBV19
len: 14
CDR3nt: TGTGCCAGTAGTATAGGCGGGGGGCCCTATGGCTACACCTTC
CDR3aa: CASSIGGGPYGYTF

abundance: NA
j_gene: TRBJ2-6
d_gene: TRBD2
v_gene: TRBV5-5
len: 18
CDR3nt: TGTGCCAGCAGCTTGGGTTCTAGCGGGTTCGCTGGGGCCAACGTCCTGACTTTC
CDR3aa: CASSLGSSGFAGANVLTF

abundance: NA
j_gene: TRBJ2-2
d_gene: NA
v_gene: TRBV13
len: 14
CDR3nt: TGTGCCAGCAGGGCCGGGCCATACCCCGGGGAGCTGTTTTTT
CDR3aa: CASRAGPYPGELFF

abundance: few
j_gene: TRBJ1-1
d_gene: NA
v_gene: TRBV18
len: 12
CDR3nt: TGTGCCAGCTCACAAGAGTCGTTTGAAGCTTTCTTT
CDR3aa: CASSQESFEAFF

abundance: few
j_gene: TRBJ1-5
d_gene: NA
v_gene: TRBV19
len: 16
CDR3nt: TGTGCCAGTAGTATGGCAGGCCTCTATAGCAATCAGCCCCAGCATTTT
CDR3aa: CASSMAGLYSNQPQHF

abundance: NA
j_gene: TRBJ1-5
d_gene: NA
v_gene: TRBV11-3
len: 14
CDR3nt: TGTGCCAGCAGCTTAGATGGGACGAATCAGCCCCAGCATTTT
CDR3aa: CASSLDGTNQPQHF

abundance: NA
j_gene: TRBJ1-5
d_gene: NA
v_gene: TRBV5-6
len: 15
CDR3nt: TGTGCCAGCAGCTTGGTTGGGGATAGCAATCAGCCCCAGCATTTT
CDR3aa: CASSLVGDSNQPQHF

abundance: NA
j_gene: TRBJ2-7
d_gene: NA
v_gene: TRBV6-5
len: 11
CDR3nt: TGTGCCAGCAGTGACCTCTACGAGCAGTACTTC
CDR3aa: CASSDLYEQYF

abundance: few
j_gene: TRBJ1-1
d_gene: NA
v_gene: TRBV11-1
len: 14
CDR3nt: TGTGCCAGCAGCTTCTCCGGGGTCTACACTGAAGCTTTCTTT
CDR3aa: CASSFSGVYTEAFF

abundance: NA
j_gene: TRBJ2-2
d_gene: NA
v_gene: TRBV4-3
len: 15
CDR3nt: TGCGCCAGCAGACCTGTGTCGGGGGCTACCGGGGAGCTGTTTTTT
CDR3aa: CASRPVSGATGELFF

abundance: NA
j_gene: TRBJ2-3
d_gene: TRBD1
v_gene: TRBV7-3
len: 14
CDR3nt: TGTGCCAGCAGCTCTCAGGGGGCATCCGATACGCAGTATTTT
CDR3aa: CASSSQGASDTQYF

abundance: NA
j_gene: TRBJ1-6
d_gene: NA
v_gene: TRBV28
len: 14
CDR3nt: TGTGCCAGCAGTTTATCATGGAAAATATCACCCCTCCACTTT
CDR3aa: CASSLSWKISPLHF

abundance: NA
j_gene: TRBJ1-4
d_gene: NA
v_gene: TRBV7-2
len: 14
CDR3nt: TGTGCCAGCAGCTTAGCTGGGGGCTTAGAAAAACTGTTTTTT
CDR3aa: CASSLAGGLEKLFF

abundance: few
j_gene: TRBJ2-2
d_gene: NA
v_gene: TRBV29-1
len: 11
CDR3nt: TGCAGCGTTGGGGGCTCCGGGGAGCTGTTTTTT
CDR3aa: CSVGGSGELFF

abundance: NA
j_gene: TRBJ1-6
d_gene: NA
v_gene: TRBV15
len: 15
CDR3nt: TGTGCCACCAGCAGGGAAAGTACAGGGAATTCACCCCTCCACTTT
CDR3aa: CATSRESTGNSPLHF

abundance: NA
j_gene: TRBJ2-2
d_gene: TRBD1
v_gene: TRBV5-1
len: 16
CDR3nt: TGCGCCAGCAGCGAAAACAGGGGGCAGTACACCGGGGAGCTGTTTTTT
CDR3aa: CASSENRGQYTGELFF

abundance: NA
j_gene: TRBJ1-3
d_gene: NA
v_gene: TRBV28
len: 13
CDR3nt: TGTGCCAGCAGCCAGCACTCTGGAAACACCATATATTTT
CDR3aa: CASSQHSGNTIYF

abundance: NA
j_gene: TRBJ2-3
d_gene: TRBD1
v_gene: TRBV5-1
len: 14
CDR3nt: TGCGCCAGCAGCTATTACAGGGGAACAGATACGCAGTATTTT
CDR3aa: CASSYYRGTDTQYF

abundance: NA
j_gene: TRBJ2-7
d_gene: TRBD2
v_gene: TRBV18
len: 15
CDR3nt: TGTGCCAGCACCCTTTTAGGTGCGGGAGTTTCCGAGCAGTACTTC
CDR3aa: CASTLLGAGVSEQYF

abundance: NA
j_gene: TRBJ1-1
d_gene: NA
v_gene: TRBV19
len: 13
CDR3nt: TGTGCCAGTGTAAACAGAAAGAACACTGAAGCTTTCTTT
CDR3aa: CASVNRKNTEAFF